This TCR beta chain derives from a study of OX40 agonist ivuxolimab in advanced cancers. Study context: Of mixed ages from about 20 to 85 and averaging 60 years, the group was roughly 83% male. One hepatocellular carcinoma and two cutaneous melanoma patients partially responded. Study-level results: People who partly responded at 0.1-3.0 mg/kg had some of the least clonal expansion seen. Some nonresponders likewise displayed low normalized T-cell clonal expansion.

Here immunoSEQ multiplex PCR was the method, and the copy in TCRdb shows in-frame clones only, minus some. The sample includes about 29,000 clones, about 90% of them seen just once. As regards this clone: Its antigen remains unidentified.

This CDR3 has 14 amino acids. Trimming took 4 bases from V and 9 from J; bases not matched to a gene: 8. Per germline, CDR1 MNHEY and CDR2 SMNVEV (reference sequence). The rearrangement joins TRBV27 to TRBJ2-1; 8 bases match TRBD1. The specimen was CD4+ or CD8+ T cells sorted from blood, collected in a trial of the OX40 agonist ivuxolimab. This receptor was identified in an adult with an advanced solid tumor such as melanoma, head and neck, liver or kidney cancer. CDR3 nucleotide sequence: TGTGCCAGCAGTTCATCTGGACAGGGCATTGAGCAGTTCTTC. Its protein product is CASSSSGQGIEQFF.